These 22 T cell receptor beta chains came from one sample sequenced in a study of blood T cell repertoires in COVID-19. Measured with immunoSEQ multiplex PCR; TCRdb has only the in-frame clones, and not every one. The sample has tens of thousands of clones, roughly 82% seen once. Specimen: peripheral blood. Source of these receptors: a woman older than 75 with active or convalescent COVID-19.

This clone has more than one count but fewer than ten. The CDR3 reads CASSQDLGGPSYEQYF. CDR3 sequence (DNA): TGCGCCAGCAGCCAAGATCTGGGGGGGCCCTCCTACGAGCAGTACTTC. The chain links TRBV4-3 to TRBJ2-7, with D maybe TRBD2 (7 bases). The length of the CDR3 is 16 residues. The germline gives CDR1 LGHNA, CDR2 YSLEER. V dropped 0 bases and J dropped 0 bases, with 12 bases sitting between them.

V usage is TRBV9 and J usage is TRBJ1-1; 9 bases agree with TRBD1. This CDR3 is 15 amino acids long. The trim removed 5 bases at V and 1 base at J, leaving 6 bases unmatched. Per germline, CDR1 SGDLS and CDR2 YYNGEE. CDR3 residues: CASRRTGEWNTEAFF. The CDR3 DNA reads as TGTGCCAGCAGGCGGACAGGGGAATGGAACACTGAAGCTTTCTTT.

The V gene is TRBV19, the J gene TRBJ1-1; D may be TRBD1 (5 bases). Between the trimmed V and J ends, which lost 5 bases and 0 bases, there was a span of 13 bases. The CDR3 is made up of 15 amino acids. CDR1 and CDR2 from the germline V gene are LNHDA and SQIVND (reference sequence). Written as DNA, the CDR3 is TGTGCCAGTAGTTTTCAGGGACTCATGAACACTGAAGCTTTCTTT. Protein product: CASSFQGLMNTEAFF. Based on the CDR3 plus reference TRBV19 and TRBJ1-1, the full variable domain is DGGITQSPKYLFRKEGQNVTLSCEQNLNHDAMYWYRQDPGQGLRLIYYSQIVNDFQKGDIAEGYSVSREKKESFPLTVTSAQKNPTAFYLCASSFQGLMNTEAFFGQGTRLTVV.

V is TRBV2 and J is TRBJ2-3; 13 bases match TRBD2. CDR1 and CDR2 (germline): SNHLY, FYNNEI. V dropped 6 bases and J dropped 3; count of bases not matched to a gene: 0. This CDR3 has 14 amino acids. The CDR3 sequence: CASRLAGGTDTQYF. CDR3 nucleotide sequence: TGTGCCAGCAGACTAGCGGGGGGGACAGATACGCAGTATTTT.

This sequence joins TRBV4-1 and TRBJ1-2; no clear D gene. Trimming took off 2 bases at V and 1 base at J, with 5 bases between the two ends. The CDR3 consists of 13 residues. Germline loops: CDR1 MGHRA, CDR2 YSYEKL. The CDR3 spells CASSQNNNYGYTF. DNA for the CDR3: TGCGCCAGCAGCCAAAACAATAACTATGGCTACACCTTC.

The gene calls are TRBV4-1 and TRBJ2-4; TRBD2 might be the D (6 bases). CDR1 MGHRA and CDR2 YSYEKL come from the germline V gene. The CDR3 runs to 18 residues. Trimming took off 1 base at V and 0 bases at J, with 16 bases between the two ends. In DNA, the CDR3 is TGCGCCAGCAGCCAAGGGGCGGGGAGGACTCTAGCCAAAAACATTCAGTACTTC. Its protein is CASSQGAGRTLAKNIQYF.

CDR3 sequence: CASSSGLIGGELFF. The CDR3 region has the DNA TGTGCCAGCAGCTCTGGTCTCATCGGCGGGGAGCTGTTTTTT. The gene calls are TRBV7-9 and TRBJ2-2; D uncertain. The germline CDR1 and CDR2 sequences are SEHNR and FQNEAQ (reference sequence). The V gene lost 4 bases and the J gene lost 7 bases, with 13 bases spanning the gap. The CDR3 has 14 amino acids.

This chain links TRBV29-1 with TRBJ2-3, with TRBD2 as a possible D gene (6 bases). There are 16 residues in the CDR3. In germline, CDR1 is SQVTM, CDR2 ANQGSEA. Trimming left V 4 bases short and J 1 base short, with 18 bases between. Here the CDR3 DNA reads TGCAGCGTTGTGTATCTGGGACGCGGGGGCACAGATACGCAGTATTTT. Translated, it gives CSVVYLGRGGTDTQYF.

V gene TRBV7-2 combines with J gene TRBJ2-1, with 11 bases identical to TRBD2. Germline assignment: CDR1 SGHTA and CDR2 FQGNSA. The CDR3 runs 16 residues. V was clipped by 0 bases and J by 4 bases; unmatched bases: 2. The chain's CDR3 is CASSLATSGGYNEQFF. The CDR3 DNA follows: TGTGCCAGCAGCTTAGCCACTAGCGGGGGTTACAATGAGCAGTTCTTC.

V is TRBV5-6 and J is TRBJ2-3, with D tentatively TRBD2 (6 bases). The CDR3 has 14 residues. V lost 4 bases and J 2 bases, leaving 11 bases between the germline ends. Germline-derived CDR1 and CDR2 are SGHDT and YYEEEE. The CDR3 is CASSRGVYTDTQYF. The CDR3 DNA follows: TGTGCCAGCAGCCGCGGGGTCTACACAGATACGCAGTATTTT.

This clone was detected only a few times. The chain carries TRBV7-3 and TRBJ1-1; 9 bases match TRBD1. The CDR3 has 14 residues. V was pared by 5 bases and J by 2 bases, with 3 bases of the junction left unmatched. Per germline, CDR1 SGHTA and CDR2 FQGTGA. The CDR3 reads CASSKTGGNTEAFF. CDR3 bases: TGTGCCAGCAGCAAGACAGGGGGAAACACTGAAGCTTTCTTT. The full variable domain, rest sourced from reference TRBV7-3 and TRBJ1-1, is GAGVSQTPSNKVTEKGKYVELRCDPISGHTALYWYRQSLGQGPEFLIYFQGTGAADDSGLPNDRFFAVRPEGSVSTLKIQRTERGDSAVYLCASSKTGGNTEAFFGQGTRLTVV.

Points on this clone: Different DNA sequences within this sample yield the same CDR3. This chain links TRBV5-1 with TRBJ1-2; D call uncertain. The germline gives CDR1 SGHRS, CDR2 YFSETQ. CDR3 length: 13 amino acids. V was trimmed by 8 bases and J by 3 bases, leaving 14 bases between them. CDR3 sequence: CASSEGVDYGYTF. The CDR3 DNA sequence: TGCGCCAGTAGCGAGGGAGTGGACTATGGCTACACCTTC.

The chain combines TRBV27 with TRBJ2-3; 7 nucleotides match TRBD1. V shed 5 bases and J 2 bases; nucleotides not matched to a gene: 4. The CDR3 is made up of 14 amino acids. Looked up from germline, CDR1 is MNHEY and CDR2 is SMNVEV (reference sequence). CDR3 in amino acids: CASSQTGNTDTQYF. The CDR3, as DNA: TGTGCCAGCAGTCAGACAGGGAACACAGATACGCAGTATTTT.

The CDR3 protein is CASSWDRETEAFF. The CDR3 DNA reads as TGTGCCAGCAGTTGGGACAGGGAGACTGAAGCTTTCTTT. The V call is TRBV6-6, the J call TRBJ1-1; 9 nucleotides match TRBD1. The CDR3 is 13 amino acids. Germline CDR1 MNHNY, CDR2 SVGAGI (reference sequence). The V segment lost 4 bases and the J segment 5 bases; nucleotides outside the gene matches: 2.

This sequence joins TRBV24-1 and TRBJ1-1; TRBD1 matches 8 bases. Germline values: CDR1 KGHDR, CDR2 SFDVKD. The CDR3 length is 14 residues. Losses at the gene ends were 4 bases for V and 1 base for J; bases not matched to a gene: 1. CDR3 amino acids: CATSDGQGNTEAFF. In DNA form, the CDR3 reads TGTGCCACCAGTGACGGACAGGGGAACACTGAAGCTTTCTTT.

V gene TRBV7-2 combines with J gene TRBJ1-3; tentative D call: TRBD1 (6 bases). CDR1 SGHTA and CDR2 FQGNSA come from the germline V gene. V lost 0 bases to trimming and J lost 2 bases, with 11 bases between them. There are 16 residues in the CDR3. DNA for the CDR3: TGTGCCAGCAGCTTAGCTCCCCGGGACACTGGAAACACCATATATTTT. Its protein is CASSLAPRDTGNTIYF.

The chain couples TRBV7-2 to TRBJ1-5, with D perhaps TRBD1 (6 bases). The CDR3 is made up of 15 amino acids. The V gene's germline CDR1 is SGHTA and CDR2 FQGNSA. Deletions cut 1 base from V and 3 bases from J, with 10 bases between. In DNA form, the CDR3 reads TGTGCCAGCAGCTTAGTTGGGACAAACAATCAGCCCCAGCATTTT. This encodes CASSLVGTNNQPQHF.

The CDR3 bases are TGTGCCAGCAGCTTGGAGGCGGGGCGCTTGTCAGATACGCAGTATTTT. Protein sequence: CASSLEAGRLSDTQYF. The genes are TRBV5-4 and TRBJ2-3; weak D call: TRBD2 (6 bases). CDR1 is SGHNT and CDR2 is YYREEE in the germline V gene (reference sequence). CDR3 size: 16 residues. V lost 0 bases and J 4 bases, leaving 15 bases between the germline ends.

V usage is TRBV24-1 and J usage is TRBJ2-7; 9 bases match TRBD1. CDR3 length: 16 residues. CDR1 and CDR2 from the germline V gene are KGHDR and SFDVKD. The ends lost 5 bases at V and 5 bases at J; junction bases unmatched: 12. The CDR3 DNA reads TGTGCCACCAGTGCGGGATCCCCGGGACAGGGTAACGAGCAGTACTTC. Its translation is CATSAGSPGQGNEQYF.

About this clone: The sample carries other DNA sequences with the same CDR3. This chain uses TRBV9 with TRBJ1-5; TRBD1 is a possible D gene (5 bases). CDR1 SGDLS and CDR2 YYNGEE come from the germline V gene. V was shortened by 0 bases and J by 6 bases, with 13 bases between the two germline ends. The CDR3 spans 15 residues. Written as DNA, the CDR3 is TGTGCCAGCAGCGTAGGGGGTAGGGGTGGTCAGCCCCAGCATTTT. Translating gives CASSVGGRGGQPQHF.

This chain uses TRBV12-3 or TRBV12-4 with TRBJ1-3; TRBD1 is a possible D gene (5 bases). Trimming took 5 bases from V and 8 from J, leaving 13 bases between them. This CDR3 is built from 13 residues. In nucleotides, the CDR3 is TGTGCCAGCAGTCCCCCCCTAGGGGACACCATATATTTT. Its translation is CASSPPLGDTIYF.

V and J are TRBV10-3 and TRBJ2-7; TRBD2 matches 12 bases. With 7 bases clipped from V and 3 bases from J, the junction kept 13 bases outside the gene matches. Per germline, CDR1 ENHRY and CDR2 SYGVKD. The CDR3 contains 17 residues. The CDR3: CAIKLLAGGLVGYEQYF. The CDR3 region has the DNA TGTGCCATCAAACTACTAGCGGGGGGCCTGGTTGGCTACGAGCAGTACTTC.